Below, one TCR beta chain is given with its context. Its antigen remains unidentified. No base-level quality is on record; no much larger clone is a single base apart. The donors were healthy, HIV-negative adults with no recently reported acute infections or vaccinations. Every donor was a Caucasian adult living in Nashville, Tennessee, USA. CD4+ T cells were enriched by magnetic negative selection, after which naive cells were positively selected on CD45RA and the negative fraction was taken as the memory subset. After blood collection by leukapheresis, PBMCs were isolated using Ficoll-Histopaque density gradient centrifugation and then cryopreserved in the vapor phase of liquid nitrogen. Analytical flow cytometry was used to check the purity and quantity of every magnetically sorted T cell population. Genomic DNA was isolated from every sorted fraction and measured by UV absorbance on a Nanodrop 2000c.

TCR CDR3 regions were amplified from genomic DNA by multiplex PCR using the deep immunoSEQ assay. Extracted genomic DNA from each cell subset was distributed evenly across all wells of several immunoSEQ 96-well plates, and each plate was treated as a replicate. For sorted subsets, 200 ng of genomic DNA, equivalent to roughly 33,000 T cell genomes, went into each replicate PCR. The purified libraries were quantified using a Qubit 3.0 fluorometer, sized with a Bioanalyzer 2100, and then quantified again using the KAPA Library Quantification kit. A separate single-read 150-cycle Illumina NextSeq 550 flow cell was used to sequence each immunoSEQ 96-well plate. From the authors' description of their analysis: Because only junctional sequences without quality scores were contained in the immunoSEQ output, filtering matching that applied to full-length reads could not be performed. Sequences were annotated with PyIR, a Python wrapper for IgBLAST v1.9, using IMGT germline references to assign V/J genes and CDR3. Any read was removed if the V/J assignment was weak (E-value above 1e-6), the CDR3 was missing, or the read contained stop codons, out-of-frame junctions, or ambiguous translated residues. V3J clonotypes were defined as sequences sharing the same inferred V gene, J gene, and CDR3 amino acid sequence. Percentage overlap between repertoires was calculated by dividing the number of shared unique clonotypes by the size of the smaller repertoire. RTK rarefaction, the Chao1 estimator, and Recon v2.1 estimates of unobserved clonotypes were used to assess repertoire richness. Generation probabilities for all TCRbeta clonotypes obtained by the gDNA method from four donors were computed using OLGA. What TCRdb holds here is the immuneACCESS table cut down to in-frame rearrangements. Part of the clones is not present; checked against another copy, under half of the missing clones reflect an unresolved V gene, and the others are unexplained. V and J calls and clone size are as listed in that table; D and trimming were resolved from the DNA. For this sample the table gives hundreds of thousands of clones, of which 90% to 96% were detected only once. Together, the top ten hold under 0.06% of the sample.

Inclusive of the bounding cysteine and phenylalanine, the CDR3 is 16 residues long. The only DNA kept is the CDR3, 48 bases in frame from the first base. V loses 0 bases at its end and J loses 3 bases; junction bases beyond the gene matches: 4. From a lookup of the germline V gene, CDR1 and CDR2 are SGHAT and FQNNGV. The source of the sample is a study of shared clonotypes between healthy human individuals (TCRdb year 2020). About the study as a whole: A couple of women and a few men aged 18 to 49 years were included in the cohort. Each donor's leukapheresis produced roughly between about 0.85 and 10 billion PBMCs. For each donor, CD4 naive and CD4 memory were each given three plates, CD8 naive was given two plates, and CD8 memory was given one plate. To increase sequencing depth and limit assay-specific biases, different laboratories used diverse techniques to prepare libraries and sequence TCR repertoires. Blood TCR repertoires of a handful of healthy adults were deeply sequenced to estimate repertoire size and the extent of clonotype sharing between individuals. The paper's findings and limits, for the study overall: Compared with non-shared clonotypes, the clonotypes found in all four sorted-subset donors had higher generation probabilities. Sharing across a few donors was observed for around 5% of naive CD4, 3% to 3.5% of naive CD8, 2% to 2.5% of memory CD4, and about 0.38% of memory CD8 clonotypes. The small number of donors limited the genetic and exposure-history diversity represented. Only blood was sampled, and tissue TCR repertoires likely differ from those in blood. Based on pairwise subsampling, the degree of clonotype sharing among donors was expected to be affected by sequencing depth. Naive subsets generally had larger estimated clonotype richness than memory subsets did. Incomplete sequencing was indicated by rarefaction of sorted-subset datasets, despite the large sequencing depth.

This clonotype was sampled from a woman aged 25 to 39 in good health. Recombination joined TRBV11-2 with TRBJ2-3; the central 9 bases match TRBD2. The sequenced sample was naive CD4+ T cells sorted from blood. Sample cell subset or site, as interpreted from the label and publication: CD45RA+ positively selected. CDR3 reads: CASSLDPGLATDTQYF. The DNA is TGTGCCAGCAGCTTAGACCCGGGACTAGCTACAGATACGCAGTATTTT.